This T cell receptor beta chain stems from a study of graft-versus-host responses after intestinal transplantation. Background on the study: Every transplant recipient was induced with anti-thymocyte globulin, then maintained on tacrolimus and steroids for around 3 years. Study conclusions and caveats: Detection of GvH clones occurred in recipient marrow, and some had their first appearance in ileum or blood.

Profiled with immunoSEQ multiplex PCR; TCRdb holds only in-frame clones, not every one. Here the sample spans fewer than 95,000 clones, about 93% being singletons. The CDR3 extends over 16 amino acids. The germline V gene encodes CDR1 MNHEY and CDR2 SMNVEV (reference sequence). Losses at the gene ends were 5 bases for V and 4 bases for J; bases not matched to a gene: 12. This clone was detected only once. The antigen is not known. This clonotype was obtained from a human donor who received an intestinal transplant. The sample was unstimulated CD8+ T cells sorted from spleen or lymph node cells, taken before intestinal transplant. This chain joins TRBV27 and TRBJ1-2; 8 nucleotides line up with TRBD1. Here the CDR3 reads CASSPQPDRAPYGYTF. CDR3 nucleotide sequence: TGTGCCAGCAGTCCCCAGCCGGACAGGGCTCCCTATGGCTACACCTTC.